The T cell receptor beta chain under discussion was sequenced for a study of CD8+ T cells in alopecia areata. Study-level background: A 6-month off-drug phase came after tofacitinib, which had lasted 6 to 18 months.

Study results and limitations: Persistence of many expanded lesional clones was seen in scalp and blood during tofacitinib.

Extraction and reverse transcription of RNA yielded cDNA as the sequencing template. This table comes from immunoSEQ multiplex PCR, and its TCRdb copy is limited to in-frame clones, with some not included. The table lists 65,000 to 75,000 clones, approximately 28% of them singletons, with about 16% in the top ten. Germline CDR1 and CDR2: SGHVS and FQNEAQ. The CDR3 runs to 18 residues. Trimming shortened V by 2 bases and J by 0 bases, and 14 bases separated the two germline ends. Note on this clone: What it binds is not known.

Documented treatment: oral pan-JAK inhibitor, 5-10 mg twice daily. J is TRBJ2-6 and V is TRBV7-8; a possible D gene is TRBD2 (5 bases). This TCR was recovered from a human donor with alopecia areata. The sequencing here drew on CD8+ T cells sorted from blood, taken at week 4, from a patient treated with tofacitinib. Written as DNA, the CDR3 is TGTGCCAGCAGCTTAACGAGGGTGGCGATCTCTGGGGCCAACGTCCTGACTTTC. It is translated as CASSLTRVAISGANVLTF.